A selection of T cell receptor beta chains follows, all from one sample in a study of cytomegalovirus exposure and HLA in healthy donors. Profiled with immunoSEQ multiplex PCR; TCRdb holds only in-frame clones, not every one. The data show some 170,000 clones, 80% seen once. Sequenced: PBMCs. The receptor set was obtained from a man aged 18 to 35 in good health and CMV-seropositive. The CDR3 runs from the conserved cysteine through the conserved F or W. The D gene is left open where the match is weak. Expanded clones get a size class; other rows say once, few or many, or leave the size out.

clone size: .; CDR3 length: 16; V gene: TRBV5-5; J gene: TRBJ2-4; D gene: TRBD2; CDR3 DNA: TGTGCCAGCAGCTGGGGGGGAACCCTAGCCAAAAACATTCAGTACTTC; CDR3 protein: CASSWGGTLAKNIQYF
clone size: few; CDR3 length: 13; V gene: TRBV29-1; J gene: TRBJ1-1; D gene: .; CDR3 DNA: TGCAGCGTTGTGTCGGGATCCAACACTGAAGCTTTCTTT; CDR3 protein: CSVVSGSNTEAFF
clone size: .; CDR3 length: 13; V gene: TRBV6-5; J gene: TRBJ1-2; D gene: .; CDR3 DNA: TGTGCCAGCAGTTATGTGGCGGGGGGGGGCTACACCTTC; CDR3 protein: CASSYVAGGGYTF
clone size: .; CDR3 length: 15; V gene: TRBV27; J gene: TRBJ2-1; D gene: TRBD2; CDR3 DNA: TGTGCCAGCAGTCCTCTCCCGGGAGGGTACAATGAGCAGTTCTTC; CDR3 protein: CASSPLPGGYNEQFF
clone size: .; CDR3 length: 15; V gene: TRBV5-1; J gene: TRBJ2-3; D gene: .; CDR3 DNA: TGCGCCAGCAGCCTCGATACAGGTCGCGCAGATACGCAGTATTTT; CDR3 protein: CASSLDTGRADTQYF
clone size: once; CDR3 length: 15; V gene: TRBV5-1; J gene: TRBJ1-5; D gene: .; CDR3 DNA: TGCGCCAGCAGCCCGGACGGGATTAGCAATCAGCCCCAGCATTTT; CDR3 protein: CASSPDGISNQPQHF
clone size: .; CDR3 length: 13; V gene: TRBV15; J gene: TRBJ1-1; D gene: TRBD1; CDR3 DNA: TGTGCCACCAGTATTGCAGGGGGCACTGAAGCTTTCTTT; CDR3 protein: CATSIAGGTEAFF
clone size: .; CDR3 length: 11; V gene: TRBV2; J gene: TRBJ2-1; D gene: .; CDR3 DNA: TGTGCCAGTTCCTACGACAATGAGCAGTTCTTC; CDR3 protein: CASSYDNEQFF
clone size: .; CDR3 length: 15; V gene: TRBV2; J gene: TRBJ2-3; D gene: TRBD2; CDR3 DNA: TGTGCCAGCAGTATGGGACTAGTCGCCACAGATACGCAGTATTTT; CDR3 protein: CASSMGLVATDTQYF
clone size: .; CDR3 length: 16; V gene: TRBV5-4; J gene: TRBJ2-7; D gene: .; CDR3 DNA: TGTGCCAGCAGCTTGGCGAAAACAGGGTTAGGCTACGAGCAGTACTTC; CDR3 protein: CASSLAKTGLGYEQYF
clone size: few; CDR3 length: 13; V gene: TRBV6-4; J gene: TRBJ1-1; D gene: .; CDR3 DNA: TGTGCCAGCAGTGAACGAGAGAACACTGAAGCTTTCTTT; CDR3 protein: CASSERENTEAFF
clone size: .; CDR3 length: 16; V gene: TRBV19; J gene: TRBJ2-1; D gene: .; CDR3 DNA: TGTGCCAGTAGTACTATGGACAGCCAACCCTACAATGAGCAGTTCTTC; CDR3 protein: CASSTMDSQPYNEQFF
clone size: once; CDR3 length: 14; V gene: TRBV18; J gene: TRBJ1-4; D gene: .; CDR3 DNA: TGTGCCAGCTCACCACCCCGGGACAACCAAAAACTGTTTTTT; CDR3 protein: CASSPPRDNQKLFF
clone size: .; CDR3 length: 14; V gene: TRBV5-1; J gene: TRBJ2-5; D gene: .; CDR3 DNA: TGCGCCAGCAGCCCGTGGGGGGAACAAGAGACCCAGTACTTC; CDR3 protein: CASSPWGEQETQYF
clone size: .; CDR3 length: 15; V gene: TRBV4-1; J gene: TRBJ2-7; D gene: .; CDR3 DNA: TGCGCCAGCAGCCAAGACAGCGGACCTTCCTACGAGCAGTACTTC; CDR3 protein: CASSQDSGPSYEQYF
clone size: .; CDR3 length: 16; V gene: TRBV5-1; J gene: TRBJ2-1; D gene: .; CDR3 DNA: TGCGCCAGCAGCTCAACCATAAGTGGAGGAGGCGATGAGCAGTTCTTC; CDR3 protein: CASSSTISGGGDEQFF
clone size: .; CDR3 length: 19; V gene: TRBV5-8; J gene: TRBJ2-4; D gene: TRBD1; CDR3 DNA: TGTGCCAGCAGCTCCGGGACAGGCCTCGACTCCTTAGCCAAAAACATTCAGTACTTC; CDR3 protein: CASSSGTGLDSLAKNIQYF
clone size: .; CDR3 length: 13; V gene: TRBV27; J gene: TRBJ2-4; D gene: TRBD1; CDR3 DNA: TGTGCCAGCAGCCCGACAGGGGAGAACATTCAGTACTTC; CDR3 protein: CASSPTGENIQYF
clone size: once; CDR3 length: 16; V gene: TRBV19; J gene: TRBJ1-1; D gene: TRBD1; CDR3 DNA: TGTGCCAGTAGTATTAGAGGGGACAGGGGGAACACTGAAGCTTTCTTT; CDR3 protein: CASSIRGDRGNTEAFF
clone size: .; CDR3 length: 18; V gene: TRBV7-6; J gene: TRBJ2-1; D gene: TRBD2; CDR3 DNA: TGTGCCAGCAGCTTAGCCCGAGAGGGCGGGGGGCCCTACAATGAGCAGTTCTTC; CDR3 protein: CASSLAREGGGPYNEQFF
clone size: .; CDR3 length: 15; V gene: TRBV5-4; J gene: TRBJ2-5; D gene: .; CDR3 DNA: TGTGCCAGCAGCTTAGCAGGACAGTTCCAAGAGACCCAGTACTTC; CDR3 protein: CASSLAGQFQETQYF
clone size: once; CDR3 length: 16; V gene: TRBV6-4; J gene: TRBJ2-3; D gene: TRBD2; CDR3 DNA: TGTGCCAGCAGTGATGGGACTAGCGGGAGTGTGGATACGCAGTATTTT; CDR3 protein: CASSDGTSGSVDTQYF
clone size: .; CDR3 length: 12; V gene: TRBV29-1; J gene: TRBJ2-5; D gene: TRBD2; CDR3 DNA: TGCAGCGTTGAAATCGGGAGGGAGACCCAGTACTTC; CDR3 protein: CSVEIGRETQYF
clone size: .; CDR3 length: 13; V gene: TRBV18; J gene: TRBJ1-4; D gene: .; CDR3 DNA: TGTGCCAGCTCACCACTGGGCAATGAAAAACTGTTTTTT; CDR3 protein: CASSPLGNEKLFF
clone size: .; CDR3 length: 13; V gene: TRBV28; J gene: TRBJ2-5; D gene: TRBD2; CDR3 DNA: TGTGCCAGCCAAAAGCGGGAGCTAGAGACCCAGTACTTC; CDR3 protein: CASQKRELETQYF
clone size: once; CDR3 length: 11; V gene: TRBV5-1; J gene: TRBJ2-7; D gene: .; CDR3 DNA: TGCGCCAGCAGCTTGGAGGGGGAGCAGTACTTC; CDR3 protein: CASSLEGEQYF
clone size: .; CDR3 length: 18; V gene: TRBV28; J gene: TRBJ2-2; D gene: TRBD2; CDR3 DNA: TGTGCCAGCAGCCCTTCACCGGGACTAGCGGGGAACACCGGGGAGCTGTTTTTT; CDR3 protein: CASSPSPGLAGNTGELFF
clone size: .; CDR3 length: 14; V gene: TRBV9; J gene: TRBJ2-5; D gene: TRBD2; CDR3 DNA: TGTGCCAGCAGCGTTAGCGGGCCGGGGGAGACCCAGTACTTC; CDR3 protein: CASSVSGPGETQYF
clone size: .; CDR3 length: 15; V gene: TRBV5-5; J gene: TRBJ2-5; D gene: TRBD1; CDR3 DNA: TGTGCCAGCAGCACCCACCGGGACAGGGGGGAGACCCAGTACTTC; CDR3 protein: CASSTHRDRGETQYF
clone size: once; CDR3 length: 13; V gene: TRBV25-1; J gene: TRBJ2-5; D gene: .; CDR3 DNA: TGTGCCGCTCGGGGGAGGGGGAAAGAGACCCAGTACTTC; CDR3 protein: CAARGRGKETQYF
clone size: few; CDR3 length: 14; V gene: TRBV5-1; J gene: TRBJ1-1; D gene: .; CDR3 DNA: TGCGCCAGCAGCTTGGAGAAGGGGGTCTCTGAAGCTTTCTTT; CDR3 protein: CASSLEKGVSEAFF
clone size: .; CDR3 length: 18; V gene: TRBV7-2; J gene: TRBJ2-2; D gene: .; CDR3 DNA: TGTGCCAGCAGCTTAGAGGGCGGGTGGGGGGTTTATACCGGGGAGCTGTTTTTT; CDR3 protein: CASSLEGGWGVYTGELFF
clone size: .; CDR3 length: 15; V gene: TRBV6-1; J gene: TRBJ2-1; D gene: .; CDR3 DNA: TGTGCCAGCAGTACGGACCCGGGAAGAAACAATGAGCAGTTCTTC; CDR3 protein: CASSTDPGRNNEQFF
clone size: .; CDR3 length: 15; V gene: TRBV21-1; J gene: TRBJ1-4; D gene: .; CDR3 DNA: TGTGCCAGCAGCAAAAAACGGGGGTTTCATGAAAAACTGTTTTTT; CDR3 protein: CASSKKRGFHEKLFF
clone size: few; CDR3 length: 13; V gene: TRBV28; J gene: TRBJ1-2; D gene: .; CDR3 DNA: TGTGCCAGCAGTTTGGGGCGGATTGATGGCTACACCTTC; CDR3 protein: CASSLGRIDGYTF
clone size: few; CDR3 length: 14; V gene: TRBV5-1; J gene: TRBJ1-2; D gene: TRBD1; CDR3 DNA: TGCGCCAGCAGCTCGGCGGGACAGAGCTATGGCTACACCTTC; CDR3 protein: CASSSAGQSYGYTF
clone size: .; CDR3 length: 14; V gene: TRBV15; J gene: TRBJ1-5; D gene: .; CDR3 DNA: TGTGCCACCAGCAGACTAGACGGGAATCAGCCCCAGCATTTT; CDR3 protein: CATSRLDGNQPQHF
clone size: .; CDR3 length: 15; V gene: TRBV5-1; J gene: TRBJ1-5; D gene: TRBD1; CDR3 DNA: TGCGCCAGCAGCTTGGGGGACAGGGAGGGCCAGCCCCAGCATTTT; CDR3 protein: CASSLGDREGQPQHF
clone size: .; CDR3 length: 16; V gene: TRBV19; J gene: TRBJ1-5; D gene: TRBD1; CDR3 DNA: TGTGCCAGTAGTATCCCGGGACAGGGGGACAATCAGCCCCAGCATTTT; CDR3 protein: CASSIPGQGDNQPQHF
clone size: .; CDR3 length: 14; V gene: TRBV30; J gene: TRBJ2-7; D gene: .; CDR3 DNA: TGTGCCTGGAGTGTGTCAGGTAGCTCCTACGAGCAGTACTTC; CDR3 protein: CAWSVSGSSYEQYF
clone size: .; CDR3 length: 14; V gene: TRBV7-9; J gene: TRBJ2-7; D gene: TRBD1; CDR3 DNA: TGTGCCAGCAGCGGAGAGGGGGCACCGAAGGAGCAGTACTTC; CDR3 protein: CASSGEGAPKEQYF
clone size: .; CDR3 length: 14; V gene: TRBV7-2; J gene: TRBJ2-7; D gene: TRBD2; CDR3 DNA: TGTGCCAGCAGCGACCCTAGCGGGAGTTACGAGCAGTACTTC; CDR3 protein: CASSDPSGSYEQYF
clone size: .; CDR3 length: 15; V gene: TRBV18; J gene: TRBJ2-1; D gene: TRBD2; CDR3 DNA: TGTGCCAGCTCCCTACTGACTAGCGGGATCAATGAGCAGTTCTTC; CDR3 protein: CASSLLTSGINEQFF
clone size: .; CDR3 length: 15; V gene: TRBV29-1; J gene: TRBJ2-7; D gene: TRBD1; CDR3 DNA: TGCAGCGTTGAAAACCGTGGACAGGGCAGGAACGAGCAGTACTTC; CDR3 protein: CSVENRGQGRNEQYF
clone size: .; CDR3 length: 13; V gene: TRBV5-1; J gene: TRBJ2-7; D gene: .; CDR3 DNA: TGCGCCAGCAGCTCGGACAGTCCCTACGAGCAGTACTTC; CDR3 protein: CASSSDSPYEQYF
clone size: .; CDR3 length: 16; V gene: TRBV5-6; J gene: TRBJ2-5; D gene: TRBD1; CDR3 DNA: TGTGCCAGCACCGTTGGACCCACAGGGGGCCAAGAGACCCAGTACTTC; CDR3 protein: CASTVGPTGGQETQYF
clone size: .; CDR3 length: 15; V gene: TRBV11-2; J gene: TRBJ2-2; D gene: .; CDR3 DNA: TGTGCCAGCAGCTTAGGGACACTAAGCACCGGGGAGCTGTTTTTT; CDR3 protein: CASSLGTLSTGELFF
clone size: .; CDR3 length: 17; V gene: TRBV14; J gene: TRBJ2-1; D gene: TRBD2; CDR3 DNA: TGTGCCAGCAGCCAAGTAAAGGGACTAGCAAGATACAATGAGCAGTTCTTC; CDR3 protein: CASSQVKGLARYNEQFF